These T cell receptor beta chains were read from a single sample in a study of blood T cell repertoires in COVID-19. Sequencing was performed with immunoSEQ multiplex PCR; in TCRdb, only in-frame clones are kept and a portion is missing. The sample lists around 250,000 clones; roughly 88% were seen once. Input material: peripheral blood. The receptor source for this set is a human donor in a cohort sampled during active COVID-19. Both conserved end residues are part of each CDR3.

TRBJ2-7,TRBV7-2,CASSLEARVSYEQYF
TRBJ1-5,TRBV19,CASKDRGNQPQHF
TRBJ1-2,TRBV19,CASSIYTVGYGYTF
TRBJ1-2,TRBV28,CASNQSGGTGYGYTF
TRBJ1-5,TRBV30,CAWNQGAKQPQHF
TRBJ1-6,TRBV30,CAWQQENSPLHF
TRBJ2-7,TRBV7-2,CASSLEQSYEQYF
TRBJ1-1,TRBV30,CAWSVLAWNTEAFF
TRBJ1-4,TRBV7-2,CASSLGDRDAEKLFF
TRBJ1-3,TRBV5-6,CASSRRTGSGNTIYF
TRBJ2-7,TRBV27,CASSSLYEQYF
TRBJ2-7,TRBV18,CASSSQGDSYEQYF
TRBJ2-7,TRBV4-1,CASSLRLERYEQYF
TRBJ1-1,TRBV2,CASTSLGGGTVNTEAFF
TRBJ2-7,TRBV6-5,CASRGPYEQYF
TRBJ1-2,TRBV18,CASSPPQGNGYTF
TRBJ1-2,TRBV18,CASSRGTGYNYGYTF
TRBJ2-5,TRBV3-1/TRBV3-2,CASSQTPGLGEETQYF
TRBJ1-6,TRBV19,CASSNRGHSRTYNSPLHF